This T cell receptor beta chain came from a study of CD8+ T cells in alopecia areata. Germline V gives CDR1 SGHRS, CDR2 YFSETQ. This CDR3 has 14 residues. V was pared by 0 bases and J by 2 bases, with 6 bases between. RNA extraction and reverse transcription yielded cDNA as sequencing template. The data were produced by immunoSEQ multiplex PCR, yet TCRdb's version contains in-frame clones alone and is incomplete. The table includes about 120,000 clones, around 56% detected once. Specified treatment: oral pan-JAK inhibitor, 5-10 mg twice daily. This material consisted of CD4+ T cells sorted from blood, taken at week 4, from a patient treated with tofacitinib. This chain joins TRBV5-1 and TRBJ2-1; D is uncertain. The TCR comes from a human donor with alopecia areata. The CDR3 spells CASSLDSPYNEQFF. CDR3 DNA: TGCGCCAGCAGCTTGGATTCTCCCTACAATGAGCAGTTCTTC.